Below, 9 T cell receptor beta chains from the same sample are listed, as sequenced in a study of T cells in Graves' hyperthyroidism and ophthalmopathy. Amplification yielded TCR beta CDR3 regions, with RNA transcripts as the source. RT-PCR in the first round (using the HTBI primer set) targeted the TCR CDR3. TCRdb itself ran the multiplex PCR reads through MiXCR, one entry per CDR3 protein. The sample shows hundreds of thousands of distinct CDR3 sequences, just under 25% of them seen only once. Sequenced material: blood. The receptors shown here come from a man between 50 and 59 years old with Graves' hyperthyroidism.

The chain links TRBV20-1 to TRBJ2-1; tentatively, D is TRBD1 (7 bases). Per the germline V gene, CDR1 is DFQATT and CDR2 is SNEGSKA (reference sequence). The V gene lost 3 bases and the J gene lost 10 bases, with 22 bases spanning the gap. This CDR3 has 15 residues. CDR3 in amino acids: CSASVAGKGAREQFF. CDR3 nucleotide sequence: TGCAGTGCTAGCGTCGCGGGAAAGGGGGCAAGGGAGCAGTTCTTC.

This clonotype was observed a handful of times. The rearrangement joins TRBV5-4 to TRBJ2-1; TRBD2 matches at 13 bases. From germline, CDR1 is SGHNT and CDR2 YYREEE (reference sequence). With V trimmed by 4 bases and J by 9 bases, 7 bases remained unmatched. CDR3 length: 15 amino acids. For the CDR3, the DNA is TGTGCCAGCAGCGTCGGGACTAGCGGGATGGTTGAGCAGTTCTTC. Translation: CASSVGTSGMVEQFF.

The chain recombines TRBV7-8 with TRBJ1-2, with unresolved D. V was cut by 4 bases and J by 3 bases, with 9 bases left in between. This CDR3 comprises 13 residues. Per the germline V gene, CDR1 is SGHVS and CDR2 is FQNEAQ. CDR3 sequence (DNA): TGTGCCAGCAGCTCGGATGAGGACTATGGCTACACCTTC. It is translated as CASSSDEDYGYTF.

The chain recombines TRBV12-5 with TRBJ2-3; 7 nucleotides line up with TRBD1. V shed 6 bases and J 0 bases; nucleotides not matched to a gene: 9. Germline V gene data show CDR1 as LGHNT and CDR2 as FRNRAP. The CDR3 loop spans 16 amino acids. CDR3 nucleotide sequence: TGTGCTAGTGGCACCGGACAGGACACTAGCACAGATACGCAGTATTTT. Residues: CASGTGQDTSTDTQYF.

The sample holds many counts of this clonotype. The chain employs TRBV11-3 and TRBJ2-5; D gene uncertain. Germline assignment: CDR1 SGHNT and CDR2 YENEEA. V was trimmed by 5 bases and J by 1 base, leaving 14 bases between them. The CDR3 consists of 15 residues. This CDR3 is CASSQEVLPQETQYF. The CDR3 nucleotides are TGTGCCAGCAGCCAAGAGGTACTTCCCCAAGAGACCCAGTACTTC.

This clonotype was seen a handful of times. The CDR3 coding sequence is TGTGCCAGCAGTGGGGATGGCGCCGGGGAGCTGTTTTTT. Its translation: CASSGDGAGELFF. This rearrangement joins TRBV6-1 to TRBJ2-2; D is unresolved. Germline values: CDR1 MNHNS, CDR2 SASEGT. V lost 4 bases and J 6 bases, leaving 9 bases between the germline ends. The CDR3 runs 13 residues.

The chain uses TRBV15 and TRBJ2-3; D is unclear. CDR1 is LNHNV and CDR2 is YYDKDF in the germline V gene (reference sequence). V was shortened by 0 bases and J by 2 bases, with 12 bases between the two germline ends. CDR3 length: 16 residues. CDR3 sequence reads: CATSRDYRRHTDTQYF. The CDR3 DNA reads as TGTGCCACCAGCAGAGATTATAGGCGGCACACAGATACGCAGTATTTT. Variable domain in full (rest from reference TRBV15 and TRBJ2-3): DAMVIQNPRYQVTQFGKPVTLSCSQTLNHNVMYWYQQKSSQAPKLLFHYYDKDFNNEADTPDNFQSRRPNTSFCFLDIRSPGLGDTAMYLCATSRDYRRHTDTQYFGPGTRLTVL.

This sequence joins TRBV5-1 and TRBJ2-3; maybe TRBD2 (5 bases). The V and J ends lost 6 bases and 5 bases respectively, with 13 bases between them. The CDR3 has 13 amino acids. The germline gives CDR1 SGHRS, CDR2 YFSETQ. The CDR3, as DNA: TGCGCCAGCACCCAGAGTCGGGGAGATACGCAGTATTTT. This encodes CASTQSRGDTQYF. Full variable domain (remainder filled in from reference TRBV5-1 and TRBJ2-3): KAGVTQTPRYLIKTRGQQVTLSCSPISGHRSVSWYQQTPGQGLQFLFEYFSETQRNKGNFPGRFSGRQFSNSRSEMNVSTLELGDSALYLCASTQSRGDTQYFGPGTRLTVL.

The rearrangement joins TRBV28 to TRBJ2-7, with 8 nucleotides matching TRBD2. The junction had 5 bases not matched to a gene; V was cut back by 7 bases and J by 6 bases. Germline V gene lookup returns CDR1 MDHEN and CDR2 SYDVKM. The CDR3 totals 12 residues. CDR3 sequence reads: CASTKGLVEQYF. The DNA of the CDR3 is TGTGCCAGCACCAAGGGACTAGTCGAGCAGTACTTC.